This T cell receptor beta chain stems from a study of spatial heterogeneity in lung cancer. Study-wide context: Each unique TCR and UMI combination was seen more than ten times on average in raw reads. Study results and limitations: Expanded intratumoral alpha and beta TCR counts tracked tumor mutation counts.

The time point: sample taken at primary tumor resection. The donors comprised approximately 75 untreated early-stage non-small cell lung cancer patients. Unsorted whole RNA of tumor, nontumor lung or frozen PBMC was sequenced. The presence of a unique molecular identifier marked each TCR cDNA molecule. One entry per CDR3 protein results from TCRdb running MiXCR on the 5' RACE reads. The sample lists fewer than 8,500 distinct CDR3 sequences; roughly 7% were seen once. This clonotype was seen ten or more times. Antigen specificity is unknown. A library prepared for alpha chains yielded this beta chain as an off-target read; its size is of little meaning. The V segment lost 3 bases and the J segment 4 bases; nucleotides outside the gene matches: 11. In germline, CDR1 is DFQATT, CDR2 SNEGSKA (reference sequence). CDR3 size: 16 residues.

The TCR was taken from a female donor with early-stage non-small cell lung cancer. The source was lung tumor tissue, collected at surgery. The V call is TRBV20-1, the J call TRBJ2-3; 9 bases align to TRBD2. The CDR3 DNA is TGCAGTGCTAGGGGGGGCCCAGCGGGAGGCTCAGATACGCAGTATTTT. The encoded protein is CSARGGPAGGSDTQYF.